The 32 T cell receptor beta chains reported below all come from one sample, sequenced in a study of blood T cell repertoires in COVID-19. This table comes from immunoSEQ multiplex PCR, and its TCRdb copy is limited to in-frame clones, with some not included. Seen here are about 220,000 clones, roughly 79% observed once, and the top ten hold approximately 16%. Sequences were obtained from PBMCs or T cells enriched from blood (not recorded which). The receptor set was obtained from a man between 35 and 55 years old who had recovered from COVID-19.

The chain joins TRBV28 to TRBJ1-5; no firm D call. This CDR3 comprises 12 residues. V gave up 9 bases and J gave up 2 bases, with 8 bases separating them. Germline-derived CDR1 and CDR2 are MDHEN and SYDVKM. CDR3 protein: CASQVGNQPQHF. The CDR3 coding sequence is TGTGCCAGTCAGGTGGGCAATCAGCCCCAGCATTTT.

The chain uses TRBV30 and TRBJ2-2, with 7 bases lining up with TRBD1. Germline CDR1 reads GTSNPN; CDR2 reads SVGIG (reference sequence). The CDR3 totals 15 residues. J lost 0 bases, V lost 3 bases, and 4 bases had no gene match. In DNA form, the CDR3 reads TGTGCCTGGAGAACACAGGGGTCGAACACCGGGGAGCTGTTTTTT. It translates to CAWRTQGSNTGELFF.

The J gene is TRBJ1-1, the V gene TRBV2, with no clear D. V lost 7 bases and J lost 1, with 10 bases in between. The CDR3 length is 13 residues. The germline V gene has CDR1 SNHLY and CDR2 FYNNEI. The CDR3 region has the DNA TGTGCCAGCACCCCGGGAAGGAACACTGAAGCTTTCTTT. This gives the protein CASTPGRNTEAFF.

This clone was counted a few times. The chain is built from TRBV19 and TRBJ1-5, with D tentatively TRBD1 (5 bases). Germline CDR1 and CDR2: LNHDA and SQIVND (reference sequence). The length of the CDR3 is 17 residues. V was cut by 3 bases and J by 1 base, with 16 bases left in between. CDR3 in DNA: TGTGCCAGTAGTATCCGCGTTGGGACTGCGAGCAATCAGCCCCAGCATTTT. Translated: CASSIRVGTASNQPQHF.

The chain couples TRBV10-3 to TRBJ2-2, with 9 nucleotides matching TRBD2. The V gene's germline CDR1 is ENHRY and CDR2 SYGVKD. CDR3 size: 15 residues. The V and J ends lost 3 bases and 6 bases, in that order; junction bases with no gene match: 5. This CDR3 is CAISDSGRGAGELFF. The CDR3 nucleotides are TGTGCCATCAGTGATAGCGGGAGAGGGGCCGGGGAGCTGTTTTTT.

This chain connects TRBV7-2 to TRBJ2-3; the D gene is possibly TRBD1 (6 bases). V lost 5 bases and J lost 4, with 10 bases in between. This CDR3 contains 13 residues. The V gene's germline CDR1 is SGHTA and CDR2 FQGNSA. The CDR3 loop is CASSRGGSDTQYF. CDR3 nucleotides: TGTGCCAGCAGCCGAGGGGGATCAGATACGCAGTATTTT.

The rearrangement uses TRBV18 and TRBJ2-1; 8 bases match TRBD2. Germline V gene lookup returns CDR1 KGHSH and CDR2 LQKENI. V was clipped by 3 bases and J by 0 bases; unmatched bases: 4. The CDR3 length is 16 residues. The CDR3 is CASSPSGGNSYNEQFF. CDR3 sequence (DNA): TGTGCCAGCTCACCTTCGGGGGGGAACTCCTACAATGAGCAGTTCTTC.

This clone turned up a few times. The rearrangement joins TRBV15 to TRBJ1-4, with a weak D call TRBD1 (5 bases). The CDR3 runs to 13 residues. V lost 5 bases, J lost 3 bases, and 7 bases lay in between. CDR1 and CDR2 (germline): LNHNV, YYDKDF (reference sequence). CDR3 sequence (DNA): TGTGCCACCAGCGCGGGGGCTAATGAAAAACTGTTTTTT. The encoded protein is CATSAGANEKLFF.

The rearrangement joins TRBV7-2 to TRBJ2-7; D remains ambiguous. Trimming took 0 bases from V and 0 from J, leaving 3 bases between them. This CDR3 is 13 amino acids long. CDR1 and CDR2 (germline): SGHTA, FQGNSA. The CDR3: CASSLARSYEQYF. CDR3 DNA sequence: TGTGCCAGCAGCTTAGCGCGCTCCTACGAGCAGTACTTC. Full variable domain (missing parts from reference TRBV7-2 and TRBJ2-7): GAGVSQSPSNKVTEKGKDVELRCDPISGHTALYWYRQSLGQGLEFLIYFQGNSAPDKSGLPSDRFSAERTGGSVSTLTIQRTQQEDSAVYLCASSLARSYEQYFGPGTRLTVT.

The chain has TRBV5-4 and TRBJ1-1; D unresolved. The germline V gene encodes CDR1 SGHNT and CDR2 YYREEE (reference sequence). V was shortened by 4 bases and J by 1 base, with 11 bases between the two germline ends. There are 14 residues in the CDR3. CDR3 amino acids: CASSRGPENTEAFF. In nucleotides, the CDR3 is TGTGCCAGCAGCCGGGGTCCGGAGAACACTGAAGCTTTCTTT. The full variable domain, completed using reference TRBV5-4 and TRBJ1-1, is ETGVTQSPTHLIKTRGQQVTLRCSSQSGHNTVSWYQQALGQGPQFIFQYYREEENGRGNFPPRFSGLQFPNYSSELNVNALELDDSALYLCASSRGPENTEAFFGQGTRLTVV.

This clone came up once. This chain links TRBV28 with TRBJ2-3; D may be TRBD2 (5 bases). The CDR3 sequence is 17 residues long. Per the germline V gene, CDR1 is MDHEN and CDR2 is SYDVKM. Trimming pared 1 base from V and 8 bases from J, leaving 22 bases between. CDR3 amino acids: CASSLLDAGSLRGTQYF. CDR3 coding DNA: TGTGCCAGCAGTTTATTGGATGCGGGCTCACTACGCGGTACGCAGTATTTT.

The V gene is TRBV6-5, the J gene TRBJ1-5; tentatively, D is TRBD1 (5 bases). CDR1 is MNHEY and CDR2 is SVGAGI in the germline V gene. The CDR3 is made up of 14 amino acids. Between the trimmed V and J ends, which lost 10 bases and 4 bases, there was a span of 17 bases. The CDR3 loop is CATSSPGLNQPQHF. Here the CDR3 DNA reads TGTGCCACATCATCTCCGGGACTTAATCAGCCCCAGCATTTT.

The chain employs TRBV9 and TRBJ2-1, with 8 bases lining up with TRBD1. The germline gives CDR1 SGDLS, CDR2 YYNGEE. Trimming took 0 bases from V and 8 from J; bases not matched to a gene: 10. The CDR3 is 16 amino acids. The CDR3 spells CASSVDGRTGSDEQFF. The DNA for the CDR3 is TGTGCCAGCAGCGTAGATGGCAGGACAGGGTCGGATGAGCAGTTCTTC.

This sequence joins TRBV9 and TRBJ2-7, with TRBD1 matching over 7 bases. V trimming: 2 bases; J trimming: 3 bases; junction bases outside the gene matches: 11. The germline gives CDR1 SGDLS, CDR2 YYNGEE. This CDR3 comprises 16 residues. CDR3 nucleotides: TGTGCCAGCAGCGTGAGAGGGACAGTTGCGTTCTACGAGCAGTACTTC. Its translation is CASSVRGTVAFYEQYF.

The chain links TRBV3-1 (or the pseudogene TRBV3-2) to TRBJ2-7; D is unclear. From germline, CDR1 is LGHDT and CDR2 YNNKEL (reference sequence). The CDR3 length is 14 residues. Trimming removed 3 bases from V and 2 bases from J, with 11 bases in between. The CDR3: CASSHATVTYEQYF. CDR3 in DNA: TGTGCCAGCAGCCACGCCACAGTGACCTACGAGCAGTACTTC.

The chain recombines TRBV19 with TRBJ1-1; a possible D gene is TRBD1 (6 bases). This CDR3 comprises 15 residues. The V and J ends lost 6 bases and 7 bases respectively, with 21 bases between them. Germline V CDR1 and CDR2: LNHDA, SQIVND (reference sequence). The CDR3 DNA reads TGTGCCAGTAGGAAAACCGGGACACCGACCCATGAAGCTTTCTTT. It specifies CASRKTGTPTHEAFF.

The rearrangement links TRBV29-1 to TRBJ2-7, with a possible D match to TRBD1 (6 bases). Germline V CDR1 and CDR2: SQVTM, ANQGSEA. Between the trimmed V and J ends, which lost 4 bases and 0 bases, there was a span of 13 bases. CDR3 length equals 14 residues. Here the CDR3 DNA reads TGCAGCGTTGGGCAGGGGCGCTACTCCTACGAGCAGTACTTC. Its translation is CSVGQGRYSYEQYF.

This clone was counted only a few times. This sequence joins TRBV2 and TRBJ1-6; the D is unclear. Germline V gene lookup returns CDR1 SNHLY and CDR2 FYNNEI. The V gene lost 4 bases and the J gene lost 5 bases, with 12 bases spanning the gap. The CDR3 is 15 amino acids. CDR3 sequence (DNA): TGTGCCAGCAGTGCTTCGCTCGCTAATAATTCACCCCTCCACTTT. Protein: CASSASLANNSPLHF. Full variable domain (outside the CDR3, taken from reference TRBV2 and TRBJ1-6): EPEVTQTPSHQVTQMGQEVILRCVPISNHLYFYWYRQILGQKVEFLVSFYNNEISEKSEIFDDQFSVERPDGSNFTLKIRSTKLEDSAMYFCASSASLANNSPLHFGNGTRLTVT.

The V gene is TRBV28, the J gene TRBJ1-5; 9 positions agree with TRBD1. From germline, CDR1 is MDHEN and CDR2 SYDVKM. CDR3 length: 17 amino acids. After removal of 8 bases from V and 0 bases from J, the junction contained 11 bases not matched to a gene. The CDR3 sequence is CASGISGTGYSNQPQHF. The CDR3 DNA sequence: TGTGCCAGCGGAATTTCCGGGACAGGGTATAGCAATCAGCCCCAGCATTTT.

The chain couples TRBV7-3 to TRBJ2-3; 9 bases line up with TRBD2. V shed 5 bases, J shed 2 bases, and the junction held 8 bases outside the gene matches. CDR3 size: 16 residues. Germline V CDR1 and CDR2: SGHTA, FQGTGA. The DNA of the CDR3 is TGTGCCAGCAGCCAAAAGCGGGGGGCCATCACAGATACGCAGTATTTT. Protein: CASSQKRGAITDTQYF.

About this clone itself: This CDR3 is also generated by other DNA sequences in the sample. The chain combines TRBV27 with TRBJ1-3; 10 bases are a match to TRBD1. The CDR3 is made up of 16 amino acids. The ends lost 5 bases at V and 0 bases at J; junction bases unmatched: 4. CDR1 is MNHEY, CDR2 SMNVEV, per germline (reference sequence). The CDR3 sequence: CASSPRTGGSGNTIYF. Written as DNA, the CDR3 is TGTGCCAGCAGTCCCCGGACAGGGGGCTCTGGAAACACCATATATTTT.

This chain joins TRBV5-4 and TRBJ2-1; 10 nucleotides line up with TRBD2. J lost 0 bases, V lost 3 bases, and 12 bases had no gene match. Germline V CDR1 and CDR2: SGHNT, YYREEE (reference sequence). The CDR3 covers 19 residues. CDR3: CASSWWRLAGAGSYNEQFF. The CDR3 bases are TGTGCCAGCAGCTGGTGGAGACTAGCGGGTGCCGGCTCCTACAATGAGCAGTTCTTC.

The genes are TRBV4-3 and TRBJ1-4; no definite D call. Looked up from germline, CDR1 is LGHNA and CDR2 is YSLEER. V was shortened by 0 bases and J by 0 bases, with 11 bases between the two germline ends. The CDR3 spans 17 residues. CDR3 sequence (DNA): TGCGCCAGCAGCCAAGAGGCCTCCCAAGCAACTAATGAAAAACTGTTTTTT. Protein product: CASSQEASQATNEKLFF.

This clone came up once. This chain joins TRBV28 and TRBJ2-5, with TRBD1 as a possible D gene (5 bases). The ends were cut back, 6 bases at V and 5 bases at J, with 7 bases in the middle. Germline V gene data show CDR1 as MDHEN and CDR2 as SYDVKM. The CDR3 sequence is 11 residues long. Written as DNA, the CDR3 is TGTGCCAGCAGACAGGAGGAGACCCAGTACTTC. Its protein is CASRQEETQYF.

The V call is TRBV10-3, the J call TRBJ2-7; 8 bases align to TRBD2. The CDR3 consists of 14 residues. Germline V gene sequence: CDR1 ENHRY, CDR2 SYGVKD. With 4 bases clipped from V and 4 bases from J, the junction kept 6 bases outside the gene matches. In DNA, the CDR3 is TGTGCCATCAGTGTTAGCGGGGTGGCTTACGAGCAGTACTTC. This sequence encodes CAISVSGVAYEQYF.

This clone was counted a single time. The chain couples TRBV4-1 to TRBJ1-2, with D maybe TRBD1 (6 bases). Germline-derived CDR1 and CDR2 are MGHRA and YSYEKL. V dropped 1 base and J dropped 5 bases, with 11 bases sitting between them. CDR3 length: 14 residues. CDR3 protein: CASSQGRQEYGYTF. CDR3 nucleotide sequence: TGCGCCAGCAGCCAAGGTAGACAGGAGTATGGCTACACCTTC.

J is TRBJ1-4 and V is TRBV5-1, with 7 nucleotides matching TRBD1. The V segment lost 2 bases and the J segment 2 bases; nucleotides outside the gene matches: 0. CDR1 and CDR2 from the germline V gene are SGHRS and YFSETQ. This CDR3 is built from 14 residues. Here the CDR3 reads CASSLQGTNEKLFF. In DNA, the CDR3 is TGCGCCAGCAGCTTACAGGGGACTAATGAAAAACTGTTTTTT.

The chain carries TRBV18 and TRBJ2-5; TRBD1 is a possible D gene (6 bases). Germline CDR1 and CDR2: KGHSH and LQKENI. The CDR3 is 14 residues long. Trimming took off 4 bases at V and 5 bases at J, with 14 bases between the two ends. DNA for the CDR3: TGTGCCAGCTCACTGCGCAGGGGAGCGGAGACCCAGTACTTC. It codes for CASSLRRGAETQYF.

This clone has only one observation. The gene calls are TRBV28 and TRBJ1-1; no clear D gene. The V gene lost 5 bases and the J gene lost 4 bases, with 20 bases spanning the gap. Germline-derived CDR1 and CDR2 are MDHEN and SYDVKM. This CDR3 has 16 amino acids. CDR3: CASSPGEGSGSTEAFF. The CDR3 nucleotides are TGTGCCAGCAGTCCCGGGGAGGGTTCGGGCAGCACTGAAGCTTTCTTT.

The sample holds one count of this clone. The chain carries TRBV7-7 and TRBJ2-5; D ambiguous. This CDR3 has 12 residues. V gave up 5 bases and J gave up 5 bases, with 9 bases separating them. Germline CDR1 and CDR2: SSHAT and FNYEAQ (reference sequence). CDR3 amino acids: CASSRIQETQYF. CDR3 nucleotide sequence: TGTGCCAGCAGCCGGATACAGGAGACCCAGTACTTC.

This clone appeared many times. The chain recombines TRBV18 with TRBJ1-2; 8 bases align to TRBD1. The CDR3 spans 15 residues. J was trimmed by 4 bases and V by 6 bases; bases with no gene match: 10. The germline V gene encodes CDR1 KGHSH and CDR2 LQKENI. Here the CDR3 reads CASSAGTGTSYGYTF. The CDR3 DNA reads TGTGCCAGCTCCGCCGGGACAGGCACCTCCTATGGCTACACCTTC.

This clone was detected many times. The CDR3 sequence is CASSPYSGGTEAFF. The CDR3 DNA follows: TGTGCCAGCAGCCCTTACTCGGGGGGCACTGAAGCTTTCTTT. The rearrangement joins TRBV14 to TRBJ1-1, with TRBD1 as a possible D gene (5 bases). V lost 4 bases, J lost 4 bases, and 13 bases lay in between. The CDR3 runs 14 residues. Germline V CDR1 and CDR2: SGHDN, FVKESK.